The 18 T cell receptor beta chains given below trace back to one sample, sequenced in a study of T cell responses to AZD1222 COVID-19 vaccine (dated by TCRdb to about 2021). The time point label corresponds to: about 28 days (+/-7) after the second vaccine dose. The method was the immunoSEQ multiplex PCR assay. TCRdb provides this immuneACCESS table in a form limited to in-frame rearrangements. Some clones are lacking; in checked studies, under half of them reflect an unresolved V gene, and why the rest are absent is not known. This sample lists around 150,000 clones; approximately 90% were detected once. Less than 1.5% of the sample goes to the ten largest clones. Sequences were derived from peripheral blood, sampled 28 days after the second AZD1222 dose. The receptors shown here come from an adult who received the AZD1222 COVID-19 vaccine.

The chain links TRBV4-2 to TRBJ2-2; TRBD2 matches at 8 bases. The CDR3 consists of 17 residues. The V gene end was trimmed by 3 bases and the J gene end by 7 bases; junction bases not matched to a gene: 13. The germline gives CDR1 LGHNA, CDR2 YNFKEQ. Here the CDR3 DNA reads TGTGCCAGCAGCCAGAGGATTCCGGGACTAGGAATCGGGGAGCTGTTTTTT. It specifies CASSQRIPGLGIGELFF.

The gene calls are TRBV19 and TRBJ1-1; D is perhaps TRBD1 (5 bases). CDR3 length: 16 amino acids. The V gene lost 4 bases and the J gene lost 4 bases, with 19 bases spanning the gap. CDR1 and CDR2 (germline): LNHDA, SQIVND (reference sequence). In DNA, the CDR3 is TGTGCCAGTAGTACCGGGGGTCCTCTTTTGGGCACTGAAGCTTTCTTT. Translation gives CASSTGGPLLGTEAFF.

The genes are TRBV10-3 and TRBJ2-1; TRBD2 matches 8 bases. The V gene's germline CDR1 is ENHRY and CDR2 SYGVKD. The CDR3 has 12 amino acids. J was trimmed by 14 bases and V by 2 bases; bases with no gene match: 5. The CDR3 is CAISEDAGGEFF. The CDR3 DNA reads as TGTGCCATCAGTGAGGACGCGGGGGGCGAGTTCTTC.

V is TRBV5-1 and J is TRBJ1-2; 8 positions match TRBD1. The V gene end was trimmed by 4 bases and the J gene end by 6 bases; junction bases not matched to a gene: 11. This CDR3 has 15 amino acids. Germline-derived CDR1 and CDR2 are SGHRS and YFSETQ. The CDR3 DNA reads TGCGCCAGCAGCCTAGAAGGACAGGGTATGGATGGCTACACCTTC. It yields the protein CASSLEGQGMDGYTF.

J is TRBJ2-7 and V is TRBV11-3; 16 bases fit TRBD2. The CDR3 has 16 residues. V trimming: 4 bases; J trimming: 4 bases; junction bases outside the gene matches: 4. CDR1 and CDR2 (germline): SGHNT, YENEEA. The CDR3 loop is CASSSGLAGGPYEQYF. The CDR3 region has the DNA TGTGCCAGCAGCTCGGGACTAGCGGGAGGGCCGTACGAGCAGTACTTC.

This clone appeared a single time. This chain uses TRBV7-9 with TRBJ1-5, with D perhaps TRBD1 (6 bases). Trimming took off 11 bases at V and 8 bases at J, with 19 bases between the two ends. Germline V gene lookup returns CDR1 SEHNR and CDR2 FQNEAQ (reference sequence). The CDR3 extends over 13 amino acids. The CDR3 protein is CASQGEQGKPQHF. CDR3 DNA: TGTGCCTCACAAGGGGAACAGGGAAAGCCCCAGCATTTT.

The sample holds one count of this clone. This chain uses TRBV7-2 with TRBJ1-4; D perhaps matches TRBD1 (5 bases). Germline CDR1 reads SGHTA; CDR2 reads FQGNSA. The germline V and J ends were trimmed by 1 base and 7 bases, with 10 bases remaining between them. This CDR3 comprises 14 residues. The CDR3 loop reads CASSLGRDSEKLFF. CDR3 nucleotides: TGTGCCAGCAGCTTAGGCAGGGATAGTGAAAAACTGTTTTTT.

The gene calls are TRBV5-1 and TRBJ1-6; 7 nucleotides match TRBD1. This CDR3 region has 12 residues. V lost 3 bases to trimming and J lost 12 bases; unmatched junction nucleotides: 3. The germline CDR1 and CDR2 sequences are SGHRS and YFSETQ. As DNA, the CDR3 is TGCGCCAGCAGCTCCCCAGGGGGACCCCTCCACTTT. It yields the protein CASSSPGGPLHF.

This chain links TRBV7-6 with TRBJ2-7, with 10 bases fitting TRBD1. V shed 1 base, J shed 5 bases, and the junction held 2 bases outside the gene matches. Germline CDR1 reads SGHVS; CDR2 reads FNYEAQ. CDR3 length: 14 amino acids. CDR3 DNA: TGTGCCAGCAGCTTAGGGGACAGGGGTCACGAGCAGTACTTC. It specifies CASSLGDRGHEQYF.

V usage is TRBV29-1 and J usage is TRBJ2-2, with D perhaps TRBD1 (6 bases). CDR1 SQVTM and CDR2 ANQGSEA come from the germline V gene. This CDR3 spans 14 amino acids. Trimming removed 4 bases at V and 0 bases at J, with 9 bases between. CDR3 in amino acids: CSVGGTSNTGELFF. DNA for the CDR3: TGCAGCGTTGGGGGGACATCGAACACCGGGGAGCTGTTTTTT.

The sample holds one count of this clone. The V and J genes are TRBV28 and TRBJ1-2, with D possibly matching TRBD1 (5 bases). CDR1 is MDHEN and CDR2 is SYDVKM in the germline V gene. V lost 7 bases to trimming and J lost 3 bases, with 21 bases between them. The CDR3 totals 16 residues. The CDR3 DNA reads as TGTGCCAGCATCCGAGACAGCAGGCTTCCGGACTATGGCTACACCTTC. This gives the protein CASIRDSRLPDYGYTF.

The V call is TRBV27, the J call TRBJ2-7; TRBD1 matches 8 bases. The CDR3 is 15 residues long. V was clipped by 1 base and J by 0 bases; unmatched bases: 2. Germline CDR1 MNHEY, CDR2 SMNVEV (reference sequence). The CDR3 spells CASSLLGTGSYEQYF. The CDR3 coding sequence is TGTGCCAGCAGTTTATTAGGGACAGGCTCCTACGAGCAGTACTTC.

The CDR3 sequence is CASSYPTGGGETQYF. The CDR3 region has the DNA TGTGCCAGCAGCTACCCGACAGGGGGCGGGGAGACCCAGTACTTC. This rearrangement joins TRBV5-4 to TRBJ2-5; 10 bases agree with TRBD1. The J segment lost 5 bases and the V segment lost 3 bases, leaving 7 bases of the junction unmatched. The germline gives CDR1 SGHNT, CDR2 YYREEE (reference sequence). This CDR3 has 15 amino acids. Full variable domain (outside the CDR3, taken from reference TRBV5-4 and TRBJ2-5): ETGVTQSPTHLIKTRGQQVTLRCSSQSGHNTVSWYQQALGQGPQFIFQYYREEENGRGNFPPRFSGLQFPNYSSELNVNALELDDSALYLCASSYPTGGGETQYFGPGTRLLVL.

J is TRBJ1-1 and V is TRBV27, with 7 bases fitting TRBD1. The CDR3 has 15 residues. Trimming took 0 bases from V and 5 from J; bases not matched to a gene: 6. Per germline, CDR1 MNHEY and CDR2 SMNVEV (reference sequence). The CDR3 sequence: CASSLSPTGLTEAFF. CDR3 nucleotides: TGTGCCAGCAGTTTATCTCCGACAGGGCTAACTGAAGCTTTCTTT.

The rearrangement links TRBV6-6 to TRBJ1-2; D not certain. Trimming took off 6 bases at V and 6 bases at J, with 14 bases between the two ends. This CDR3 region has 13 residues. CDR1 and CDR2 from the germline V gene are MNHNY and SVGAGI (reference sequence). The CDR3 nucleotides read TGTGCCAGCAGCAGGACTCTTATAGATGGCTACACCTTC. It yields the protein CASSRTLIDGYTF.

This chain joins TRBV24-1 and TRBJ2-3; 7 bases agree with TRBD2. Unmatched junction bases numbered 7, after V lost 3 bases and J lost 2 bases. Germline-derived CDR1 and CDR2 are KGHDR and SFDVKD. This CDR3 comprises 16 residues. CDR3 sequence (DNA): TGTGCCACCAGTGATGGATTCGGGACTAACACAGATACGCAGTATTTT. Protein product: CATSDGFGTNTDTQYF.

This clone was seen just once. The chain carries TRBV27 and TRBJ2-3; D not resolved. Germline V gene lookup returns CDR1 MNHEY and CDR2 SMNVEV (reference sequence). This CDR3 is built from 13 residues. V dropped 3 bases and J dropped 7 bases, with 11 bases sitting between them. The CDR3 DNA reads TGTGCCAGCAGTTTCGTGGGGTTTCATACGCAGTATTTT. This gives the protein CASSFVGFHTQYF.

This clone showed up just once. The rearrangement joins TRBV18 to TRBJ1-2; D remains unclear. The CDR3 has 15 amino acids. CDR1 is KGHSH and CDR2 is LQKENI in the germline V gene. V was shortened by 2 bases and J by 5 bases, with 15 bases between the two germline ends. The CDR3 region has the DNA TGTGCCAGCTCACCAATGATTGCAGAGATATATGGCTACACCTTC. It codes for CASSPMIAEIYGYTF.